These 14 T cell receptor beta chains originate from one sample sequenced in a study of shared clonotypes between healthy human individuals (dated by TCRdb to 2020 to 2021). The library was built by means of the immunoSEQ multiplex PCR assay. Here the immuneACCESS table is served through TCRdb, limited to in-frame sequences with V and J called. Missing clones are a known gap in these copies; in checked studies unresolved V genes cover under half, and the rest lacks a known reason. The table for this sample lists a few million clones; around 94% of them were counted only once. The top ten clonotypes cover around 0.14% of the sample. Sample: naive CD4+ T cells sorted from blood. What the cell subset or site label conveys for this sample: CD45RA+ positively selected. These receptors were collected from a young man in good health.

The chain has TRBV5-1 and TRBJ2-5; 9 positions agree with TRBD2. V shed 9 bases, J shed 5 bases, and the junction held 14 bases outside the gene matches. The CDR3 runs to 15 residues. Germline V lookup: CDR1 SGHRS, CDR2 YFSETQ. The CDR3 bases are TGCGCCACACGCCTGGGTAGCGGGGGCGGGGAGACCCAGTACTTC. This codes for CATRLGSGGGETQYF.

This clone was seen just once. The chain recombines TRBV19 with TRBJ1-3; D remains unclear. The CDR3 has 12 residues. Germline values: CDR1 LNHDA, CDR2 SQIVND (reference sequence). The ends were cut back, 10 bases at V and 4 bases at J, with 11 bases in the middle. CDR3 in amino acids: CATQSKGNTIYF. The CDR3 DNA follows: TGTGCCACCCAGTCGAAGGGAAACACCATATATTTT. Supplemented by reference TRBV19 and TRBJ1-3, the full variable domain reads DGGITQSPKYLFRKEGQNVTLSCEQNLNHDAMYWYRQDPGQGLRLIYYSQIVNDFQKGDIAEGYSVSREKKESFPLTVTSAQKNPTAFYLCATQSKGNTIYFGEGSWLTVV.

The CDR3 sequence is CASSPGGAGYTF. The CDR3 DNA reads TGCGCCAGCAGTCCCGGGGGAGCGGGCTACACCTTC. J is TRBJ1-2 and V is TRBV10-2, with D possibly being TRBD1 (5 bases). The CDR3 spans 12 residues. V gave up 5 bases and J gave up 8 bases, with 12 bases separating them. CDR1 and CDR2 from the germline V gene are WSHSY and SAAADI.

V usage is TRBV21-1 and J usage is TRBJ1-5. TRBV21-1 is deemed a pseudogene. This CDR3 region has 15 residues. The CDR3 sequence: CASSKRESRNQPQHF. DNA of the CDR3: TGTGCCAGCAGCAAGCGTGAGTCCCGCAATCAGCCCCAGCATTTT.

V usage is TRBV7-2 and J usage is TRBJ2-3, with 8 bases lining up with TRBD2. The V segment lost 4 bases and the J segment 1 base; nucleotides outside the gene matches: 10. Germline loops: CDR1 SGHTA, CDR2 FQGNSA. The CDR3 has 17 amino acids. CDR3: CASSSPDWRGGTDTQYF. Here the CDR3 DNA reads TGTGCCAGCAGCTCTCCTGACTGGCGGGGGGGCACAGATACGCAGTATTTT.

The chain couples TRBV2 to TRBJ2-2, with D uncertain. The CDR3 has 14 amino acids. CDR1 is SNHLY, CDR2 FYNNEI, per germline. V lost 0 bases, J lost 6 bases, and 8 bases lay in between. CDR3 in DNA: TGTGCCAGCAGTGAAGCCGGTGTCCCCGGGGAGCTGTTTTTT. Its protein is CASSEAGVPGELFF.

In regard to this clone: Distinct nucleotide sequences in the sample also encode this CDR3. The chain recombines TRBV18 with TRBJ2-7; no definite D call. Between the trimmed V and J ends, which lost 3 bases and 2 bases, there was a span of 8 bases. This CDR3 spans 13 amino acids. Germline values: CDR1 KGHSH, CDR2 LQKENI. As DNA, the CDR3 is TGTGCCAGCTCACCCGCCGTCACCTACGAGCAGTACTTC. Translation gives CASSPAVTYEQYF.

This chain connects TRBV29-1 to TRBJ2-2, with D tentatively TRBD2 (6 bases). The V gene lost 7 bases and the J gene lost 0 bases, with 12 bases spanning the gap. The CDR3 spans 14 residues. The germline CDR1 and CDR2 sequences are SQVTM and ANQGSEA. The CDR3, as DNA: TGCAGCGCGAAGACTAGTACGAACACCGGGGAGCTGTTTTTT. The encoded protein is CSAKTSTNTGELFF.

The chain combines TRBV5-4 with TRBJ2-7, with TRBD1 matching 9 bases. J lost 2 bases, V lost 2 bases, and 5 bases had no gene match. The CDR3 is made up of 15 amino acids. The germline gives CDR1 SGHNT, CDR2 YYREEE (reference sequence). The CDR3 bases are TGTGCCAGCAGCTTCAGGGACAGGGCCACCTACGAGCAGTACTTC. This translates into CASSFRDRATYEQYF.

This sequence joins TRBV19 and TRBJ1-1; D not resolved. Looked up from germline, CDR1 is LNHDA and CDR2 is SQIVND (reference sequence). V was trimmed by 6 bases and J by 1 base, leaving 15 bases between them. This CDR3 has 15 residues. This chain's CDR3 is CASSKKKVANTEAFF. Here the CDR3 DNA reads TGTGCCAGTAGCAAAAAAAAGGTCGCGAACACTGAAGCTTTCTTT.

The sample holds one count of this clone. J is TRBJ1-1 and V is TRBV6-4; no clear D gene. V was pared by 5 bases and J by 1 base, with 8 bases between. The CDR3 is 13 residues long. From germline, CDR1 is MRHNA and CDR2 SNTAGT. The CDR3 nucleotides are TGTGCCAGCAGTCACGAGGAGAACACTGAAGCTTTCTTT. This gives the protein CASSHEENTEAFF.

The V and J genes are TRBV9 and TRBJ2-1; D is possibly TRBD1 (6 bases). Trimming cost V 4 bases and J 1 base, with 9 bases left between them. The V gene's germline CDR1 is SGDLS and CDR2 YYNGEE. This CDR3 region has 14 residues. CDR3 in amino acids: CASSFGQSYNEQFF. DNA of the CDR3: TGTGCCAGCAGCTTCGGACAGTCCTACAATGAGCAGTTCTTC.

About this clone: The identical CDR3 is also encoded by other nucleotide sequences in the sample. V is TRBV5-6 and J is TRBJ2-3, with D unresolved. CDR1 and CDR2 from the germline V gene are SGHDT and YYEEEE. V dropped 2 bases and J dropped 3 bases, with 7 bases sitting between them. This CDR3 has 13 residues. CDR3 loop: CASSLVGTDTQYF. The CDR3 nucleotides read TGTGCCAGCAGCTTAGTTGGGACAGATACGCAGTATTTT.

Note on this clone: Other DNA sequences from this sample encode an identical CDR3 as well. The chain has TRBV18 and TRBJ2-5; 10 bases are shared with TRBD1. The V gene end was trimmed by 4 bases and the J gene end by 4 bases; junction bases not matched to a gene: 0. The CDR3 is made up of 13 amino acids. Germline assignment: CDR1 KGHSH and CDR2 LQKENI. For the CDR3, the DNA is TGTGCCAGCTCACGACAGGGGGCAGAGACCCAGTACTTC. Amino acids: CASSRQGAETQYF.